The 19 T cell receptor beta chains given below trace back to one sample, sequenced in a study of cytomegalovirus exposure and HLA in healthy donors. Assay: immunoSEQ multiplex PCR; the TCRdb copy retains only in-frame clones and omits some. The sample lists roughly 150,000 clones; 70% to 90% were seen once. Input material: PBMCs. The origin of the receptors is a woman between 18 and 29 years old in good health and CMV-seropositive.

The rearrangement links TRBV7-2 to TRBJ2-1; TRBD1 matches at 8 bases. This CDR3 is 13 amino acids long. The J segment lost 6 bases and the V segment lost 5 bases, leaving 3 bases of the junction unmatched. CDR1 and CDR2 (germline): SGHTA, FQGNSA. The CDR3 spells CASSKDRVNEQFF. DNA of the CDR3: TGTGCCAGCAGCAAGGACAGGGTCAATGAGCAGTTCTTC.

The V and J genes are TRBV5-1 and TRBJ2-7; a possible D gene is TRBD1 (6 bases). V was pared by 0 bases and J by 2 bases, with 9 bases between. This CDR3 spans 14 amino acids. Germline-derived CDR1 and CDR2 are SGHRS and YFSETQ. CDR3 sequence: CASSLGQATYEQYF. The CDR3 bases are TGCGCCAGCAGCTTGGGACAGGCTACCTACGAGCAGTACTTC.

The rearrangement uses TRBV10-3 and TRBJ1-3, with D uncertain. The ends were cut back, 0 bases at V and 4 bases at J, with 4 bases in the middle. Germline V gene lookup returns CDR1 ENHRY and CDR2 SYGVKD. This CDR3 comprises 13 residues. Here the CDR3 DNA reads TGTGCCATCAGTGAGTCGAGGGGAAACACCATATATTTT. It translates to CAISESRGNTIYF.

The table lists this clone with a few counts. The rearrangement joins TRBV4-3 to TRBJ2-7, with TRBD2 identical over 12 bases. The CDR3 spans 17 residues. Trimming cost V 0 bases and J 1 base; bases outside gene matches: 4. Germline V gene sequence: CDR1 LGHNA, CDR2 YSLEER. The CDR3 region is CASSQELAGGSSYEQYF. DNA for the CDR3: TGCGCCAGCAGCCAAGAACTAGCGGGAGGAAGTTCCTACGAGCAGTACTTC.

This clone has just a few counts. This rearrangement joins TRBV7-6 to TRBJ1-3; a possible D gene is TRBD1 (5 bases). Per germline, CDR1 SGHVS and CDR2 FNYEAQ. This CDR3 is 15 amino acids long. V was trimmed by 2 bases and J by 2 bases, leaving 10 bases between them. Here the CDR3 reads CASSLSDSAGNTIYF. CDR3 nucleotides: TGTGCCAGCAGCTTAAGCGACAGCGCTGGAAACACCATATATTTT.

The chain recombines TRBV15 with TRBJ1-1; TRBD1 agrees at 7 bases. This CDR3 has 15 amino acids. V was pared by 1 base and J by 5 bases, with 7 bases of the junction left unmatched. In germline, CDR1 is LNHNV, CDR2 YYDKDF (reference sequence). The CDR3 loop is CATSRGSGGRTEAFF. The DNA of the CDR3 is TGTGCCACCAGCAGAGGGTCAGGGGGGAGGACTGAAGCTTTCTTT.

The gene calls are TRBV9 and TRBJ1-5; the match to TRBD1 covers 9 bases. The trim removed 0 bases at V and 2 bases at J, leaving 12 bases unmatched. This CDR3 is built from 19 residues. The germline V gene encodes CDR1 SGDLS and CDR2 YYNGEE. The CDR3: CASSVETGQGKVGNQPQHF. The CDR3 region has the DNA TGTGCCAGCAGCGTAGAGACTGGACAGGGGAAGGTCGGCAATCAGCCCCAGCATTTT.

V gene TRBV4-3 combines with J gene TRBJ2-1; 8 bases line up with TRBD2. The CDR3 spans 20 residues. CDR1 and CDR2 (germline): LGHNA, YSLEER. Trimming took 2 bases from V and 3 from J; bases not matched to a gene: 18. CDR3 residues: CASSQFYGNQREPFYNEQFF. The CDR3 DNA is TGCGCCAGCAGCCAATTCTATGGGAACCAGCGGGAGCCGTTCTACAATGAGCAGTTCTTC.

The rearrangement uses TRBV11-2 and TRBJ2-3; the D gene is possibly TRBD2 (6 bases). Between the trimmed V and J ends, which lost 5 bases and 2 bases, there was a span of 11 bases. The CDR3 spans 14 residues. Germline CDR1 is SGHAT and CDR2 is FQNNGV. The CDR3 DNA follows: TGTGCCAGCAGCCCGGACTATTCCACAGATACGCAGTATTTT. Its protein is CASSPDYSTDTQYF.

CDR3 protein: CAWNRNRGHSTDTQYF. The CDR3 nucleotides read TGTGCCTGGAACCGTAACCGGGGACATAGCACAGATACGCAGTATTTT. The V call is TRBV30, the J call TRBJ2-3, with D possibly matching TRBD1 (6 bases). Trimming stripped 4 bases from V and 0 bases from J, with 17 bases between. CDR3 length equals 16 residues. CDR1 is GTSNPN, CDR2 SVGIG, per germline (reference sequence).

The rearrangement uses TRBV5-1 and TRBJ2-2; 7 bases line up with TRBD1. CDR1 and CDR2 (germline): SGHRS, YFSETQ. V was pared by 4 bases and J by 4 bases, with 7 bases of the junction left unmatched. The length of the CDR3 is 15 residues. In nucleotides, the CDR3 is TGCGCCAGCAGCCCCTCGGGACAGACCACCGGGGAGCTGTTTTTT. It yields the protein CASSPSGQTTGELFF.

This clone was picked up one time. The chain uses TRBV6-5 and TRBJ2-3; 9 bases match TRBD1. V shed 11 bases and J 6 bases; nucleotides not matched to a gene: 12. Germline assignment: CDR1 MNHEY and CDR2 SVGAGI. This CDR3 spans 14 amino acids. CDR3 sequence reads: CAGAQGQGPDTQYF. The CDR3 DNA follows: TGTGCCGGGGCCCAGGGACAGGGTCCGGATACGCAGTATTTT.

A single count supports this clone. The chain combines TRBV6-5 with TRBJ2-2, with TRBD1 as a possible D gene (5 bases). The V end was cut by 7 bases, the J end by 1 base, with 10 bases between. Germline V gene sequence: CDR1 MNHEY, CDR2 SVGAGI. The CDR3 spans 14 residues. The CDR3 DNA is TGTGCCAGCAAACAGGCCATGAACACCGGGGAGCTGTTTTTT. Translated: CASKQAMNTGELFF.

The V gene is TRBV9, the J gene TRBJ2-2, with D possibly being TRBD2 (6 bases). The CDR3 runs to 15 residues. CDR1 and CDR2 (germline): SGDLS, YYNGEE. V lost 0 bases, J lost 5 bases, and 11 bases lay in between. CDR3 nucleotides: TGTGCCAGCAGCGTAGATAGCGGAGAGACCGGGGAGCTGTTTTTT. It yields the protein CASSVDSGETGELFF.

Written as DNA, the CDR3 is TGTGCCAGCAGTTTATCGCTCGGGGGGCGCGGGGCCAACGTCCTGACTTTC. It specifies CASSLSLGGRGANVLTF. V gene TRBV27 combines with J gene TRBJ2-6, with D maybe TRBD2 (7 bases). The CDR3 consists of 17 residues. V was shortened by 0 bases and J by 4 bases, with 13 bases between the two germline ends. Looked up from germline, CDR1 is MNHEY and CDR2 is SMNVEV (reference sequence).

This chain links TRBV9 with TRBJ2-1, with 13 bases that match TRBD2. V was pared by 3 bases and J by 12 bases, with 6 bases of the junction left unmatched. From germline, CDR1 is SGDLS and CDR2 YYNGEE. The CDR3 consists of 14 residues. The CDR3 here is CASSARTSGSPQFF. The CDR3 DNA is TGTGCCAGCAGCGCCCGGACTAGCGGGAGTCCGCAGTTCTTC.

The chain employs TRBV18 and TRBJ2-7; tentatively, D is TRBD1 (6 bases). Trimming took 8 bases from V and 1 from J, leaving 15 bases between them. The V gene's germline CDR1 is KGHSH and CDR2 LQKENI. CDR3 length: 14 residues. The CDR3 bases are TGTGCCAGCCGTATTGGGGGCGAGTCCTACGAGCAGTACTTC. Translation: CASRIGGESYEQYF.

This clone was detected only a few times. The rearrangement uses TRBV2 and TRBJ1-2; D may be TRBD1 (6 bases). The CDR3 is made up of 13 amino acids. V was cut by 6 bases and J by 2 bases, with 10 bases left in between. Germline loops: CDR1 SNHLY, CDR2 FYNNEI. The CDR3 protein is CASSLDRNYGYTF. For the CDR3, the DNA is TGTGCCAGCAGCCTGGACAGAAACTATGGCTACACCTTC.

By share, this clone counts as medium-sized. The J gene is TRBJ2-2, the V gene TRBV6-4; no definite D call. CDR1 is MRHNA and CDR2 is SNTAGT in the germline V gene. V was clipped by 3 bases and J by 0 bases, with 5 bases between them. The CDR3 consists of 14 residues. CDR3: CASSEQTNTGELFF. CDR3 DNA: TGTGCCAGCAGTGAGCAGACGAACACCGGGGAGCTGTTTTTT.